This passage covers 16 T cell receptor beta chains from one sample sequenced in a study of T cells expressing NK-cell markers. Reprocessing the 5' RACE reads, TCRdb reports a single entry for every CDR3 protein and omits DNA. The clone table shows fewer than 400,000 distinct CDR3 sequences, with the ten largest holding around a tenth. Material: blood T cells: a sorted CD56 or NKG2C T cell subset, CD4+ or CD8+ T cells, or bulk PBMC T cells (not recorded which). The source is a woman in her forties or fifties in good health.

CDR3 amino acids: CASKEGGIIETQYF. The chain employs TRBV12-3 or TRBV12-4 and TRBJ2-5; TCRdb reports TRBD2, a call that lacks DNA to check it against. The CDR3 has 14 amino acids.

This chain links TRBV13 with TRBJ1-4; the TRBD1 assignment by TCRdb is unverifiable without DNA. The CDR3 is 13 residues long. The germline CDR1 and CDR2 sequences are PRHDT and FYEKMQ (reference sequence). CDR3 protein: CASGSQGIEKLFF.

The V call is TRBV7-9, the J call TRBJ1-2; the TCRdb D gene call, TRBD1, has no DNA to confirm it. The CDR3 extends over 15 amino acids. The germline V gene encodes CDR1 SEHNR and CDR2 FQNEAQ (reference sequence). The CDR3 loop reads CASSSRTVEAYGYTF.

The CDR3 region is CATSRWRTGTSTDTQYF. The rearrangement links TRBV15 to TRBJ2-3; checking the TCRdb D call of TRBD1 is not possible without DNA. This CDR3 has 17 amino acids. The germline gives CDR1 LNHNV, CDR2 YYDKDF (reference sequence).

CDR3 residues: CASSVGTGVLETQYF. The chain carries TRBV9 and TRBJ2-5; TCRdb indicates TRBD1, and absent DNA this call remains unverified. CDR1 SGDLS and CDR2 YYNGEE come from the germline V gene. CDR3 length: 15 amino acids.

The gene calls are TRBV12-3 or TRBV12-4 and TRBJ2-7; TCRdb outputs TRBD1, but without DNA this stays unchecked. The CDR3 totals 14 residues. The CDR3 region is CASTPGQMWYEQYF.

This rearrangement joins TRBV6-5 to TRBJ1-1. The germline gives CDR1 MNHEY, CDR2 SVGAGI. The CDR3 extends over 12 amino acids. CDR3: CASVSENTEAFF.

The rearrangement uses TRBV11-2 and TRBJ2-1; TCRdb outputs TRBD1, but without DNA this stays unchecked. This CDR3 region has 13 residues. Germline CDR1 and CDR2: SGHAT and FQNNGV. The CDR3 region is CASSHIRQDEQFF. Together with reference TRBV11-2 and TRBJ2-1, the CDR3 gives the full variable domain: EAGVAQSPRYKIIEKRQSVAFWCNPISGHATLYWYQQILGQGPKLLIQFQNNGVVDDSQLPKDRFSAERLKGVDSTLKIQPAKLEDSAVYLCASSHIRQDEQFFGPGTRLTVL.

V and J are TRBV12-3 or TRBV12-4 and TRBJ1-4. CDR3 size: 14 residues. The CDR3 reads CASTPILGLGKLFF.

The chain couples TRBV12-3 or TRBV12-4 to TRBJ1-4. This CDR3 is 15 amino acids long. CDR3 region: CASSYSSSTNEKLFF.

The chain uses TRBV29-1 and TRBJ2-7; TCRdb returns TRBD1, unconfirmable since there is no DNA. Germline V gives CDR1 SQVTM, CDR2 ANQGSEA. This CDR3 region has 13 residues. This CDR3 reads CSAGADSTYEQYF.

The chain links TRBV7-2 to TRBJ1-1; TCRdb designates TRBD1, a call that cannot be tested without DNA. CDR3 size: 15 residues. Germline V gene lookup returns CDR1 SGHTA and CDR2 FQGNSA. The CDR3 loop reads CASSLFPRGNTEAFF.

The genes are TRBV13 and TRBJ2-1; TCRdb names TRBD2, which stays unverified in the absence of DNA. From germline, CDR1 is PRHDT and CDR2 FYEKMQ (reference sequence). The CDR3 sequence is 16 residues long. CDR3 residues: CASSLGTSPISNEQFF.

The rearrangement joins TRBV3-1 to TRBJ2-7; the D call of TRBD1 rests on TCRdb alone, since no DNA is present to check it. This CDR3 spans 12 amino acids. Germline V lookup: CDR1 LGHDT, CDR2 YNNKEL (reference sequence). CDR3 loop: CASSQAGWEQYF.

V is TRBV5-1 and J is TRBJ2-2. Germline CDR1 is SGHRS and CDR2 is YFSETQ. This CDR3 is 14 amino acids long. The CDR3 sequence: CASSLEGFTGELFF. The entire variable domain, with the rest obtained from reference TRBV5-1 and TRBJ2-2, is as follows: KAGVTQTPRYLIKTRGQQVTLSCSPISGHRSVSWYQQTPGQGLQFLFEYFSETQRNKGNFPGRFSGRQFSNSRSEMNVSTLELGDSALYLCASSLEGFTGELFFGEGSRLTVL.

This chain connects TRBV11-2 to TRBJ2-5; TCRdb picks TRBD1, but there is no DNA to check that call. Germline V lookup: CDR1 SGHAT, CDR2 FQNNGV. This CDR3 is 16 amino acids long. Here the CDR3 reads CASSLVGGSRGETQYF.